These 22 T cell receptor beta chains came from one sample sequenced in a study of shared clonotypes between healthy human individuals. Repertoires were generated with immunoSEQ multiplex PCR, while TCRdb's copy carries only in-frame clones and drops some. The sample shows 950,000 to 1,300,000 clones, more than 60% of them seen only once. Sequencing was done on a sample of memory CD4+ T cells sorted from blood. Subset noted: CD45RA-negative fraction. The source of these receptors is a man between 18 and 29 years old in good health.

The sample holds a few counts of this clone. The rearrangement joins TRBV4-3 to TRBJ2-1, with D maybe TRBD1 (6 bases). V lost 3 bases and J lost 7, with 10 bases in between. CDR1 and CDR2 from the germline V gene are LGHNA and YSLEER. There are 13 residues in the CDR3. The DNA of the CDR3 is TGCGCCAGCAGCCAGGGGGCGCTGAATGAGCAGTTCTTC. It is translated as CASSQGALNEQFF.

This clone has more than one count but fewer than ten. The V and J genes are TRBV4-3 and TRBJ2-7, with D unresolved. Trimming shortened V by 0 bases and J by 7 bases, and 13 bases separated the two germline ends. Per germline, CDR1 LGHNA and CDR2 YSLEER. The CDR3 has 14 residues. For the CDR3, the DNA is TGCGCCAGCAGCCAAGAACTGAATCGAAGGGAGCAGTACTTC. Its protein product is CASSQELNRREQYF.

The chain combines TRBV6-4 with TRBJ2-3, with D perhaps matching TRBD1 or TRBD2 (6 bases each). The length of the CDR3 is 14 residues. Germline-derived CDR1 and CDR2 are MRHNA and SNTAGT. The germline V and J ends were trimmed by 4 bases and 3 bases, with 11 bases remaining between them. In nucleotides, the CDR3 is TGTGCCAGCAGTGGCGAAGGGGGGACAGATACGCAGTATTTT. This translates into CASSGEGGTDTQYF.

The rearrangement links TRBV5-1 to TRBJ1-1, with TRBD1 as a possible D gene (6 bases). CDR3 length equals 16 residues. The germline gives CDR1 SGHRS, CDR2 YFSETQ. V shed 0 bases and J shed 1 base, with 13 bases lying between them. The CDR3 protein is CASSLERTARNTEAFF. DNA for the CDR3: TGCGCCAGCAGCTTGGAAAGGACAGCAAGGAACACTGAAGCTTTCTTT. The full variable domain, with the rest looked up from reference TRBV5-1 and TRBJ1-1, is KAGVTQTPRYLIKTRGQQVTLSCSPISGHRSVSWYQQTPGQGLQFLFEYFSETQRNKGNFPGRFSGRQFSNSRSEMNVSTLELGDSALYLCASSLERTARNTEAFFGQGTRLTVV.

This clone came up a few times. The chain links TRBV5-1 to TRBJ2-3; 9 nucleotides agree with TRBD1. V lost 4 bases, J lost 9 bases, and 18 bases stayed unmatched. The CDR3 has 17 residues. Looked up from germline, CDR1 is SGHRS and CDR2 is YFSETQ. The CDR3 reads CASSTRTGGSDRVTQYF. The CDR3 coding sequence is TGCGCCAGCAGCACAAGAACAGGGGGCTCCGACCGGGTAACGCAGTATTTT. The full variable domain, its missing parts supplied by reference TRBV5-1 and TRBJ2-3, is KAGVTQTPRYLIKTRGQQVTLSCSPISGHRSVSWYQQTPGQGLQFLFEYFSETQRNKGNFPGRFSGRQFSNSRSEMNVSTLELGDSALYLCASSTRTGGSDRVTQYFGPGTRLTVL.

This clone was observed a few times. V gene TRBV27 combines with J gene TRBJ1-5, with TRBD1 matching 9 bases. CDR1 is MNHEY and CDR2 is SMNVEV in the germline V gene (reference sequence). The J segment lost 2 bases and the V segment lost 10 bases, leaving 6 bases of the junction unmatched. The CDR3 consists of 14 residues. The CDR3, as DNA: TGTGCCACCGGCCGGGACAGGGGCAATCAGCCCCAGCATTTT. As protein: CATGRDRGNQPQHF.

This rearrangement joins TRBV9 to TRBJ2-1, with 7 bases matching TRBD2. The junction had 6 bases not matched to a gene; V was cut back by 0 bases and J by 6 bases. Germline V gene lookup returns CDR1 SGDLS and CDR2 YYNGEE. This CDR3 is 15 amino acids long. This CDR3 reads CASSVDGRAFNEQFF. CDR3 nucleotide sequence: TGTGCCAGCAGCGTAGATGGGAGGGCCTTCAATGAGCAGTTCTTC.

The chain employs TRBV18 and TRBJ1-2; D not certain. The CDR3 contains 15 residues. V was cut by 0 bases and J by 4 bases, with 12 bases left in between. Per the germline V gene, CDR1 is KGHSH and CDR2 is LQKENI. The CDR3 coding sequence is TGTGCCAGCTCACCACCGACGGGCCCCACCTATGGCTACACCTTC. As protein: CASSPPTGPTYGYTF.

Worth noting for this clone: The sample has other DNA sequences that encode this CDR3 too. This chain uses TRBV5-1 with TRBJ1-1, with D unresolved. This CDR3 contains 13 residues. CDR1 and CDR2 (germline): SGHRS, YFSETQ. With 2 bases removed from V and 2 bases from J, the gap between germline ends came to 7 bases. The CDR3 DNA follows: TGCGCCAGCAGCTTTGTCCCCAACACTGAAGCTTTCTTT. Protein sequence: CASSFVPNTEAFF. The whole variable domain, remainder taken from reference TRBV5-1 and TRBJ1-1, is KAGVTQTPRYLIKTRGQQVTLSCSPISGHRSVSWYQQTPGQGLQFLFEYFSETQRNKGNFPGRFSGRQFSNSRSEMNVSTLELGDSALYLCASSFVPNTEAFFGQGTRLTVV.

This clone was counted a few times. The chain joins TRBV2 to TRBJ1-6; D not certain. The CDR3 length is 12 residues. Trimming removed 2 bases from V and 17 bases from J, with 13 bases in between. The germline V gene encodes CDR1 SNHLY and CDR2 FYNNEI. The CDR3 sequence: CASSEMRAIFHF. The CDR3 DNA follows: TGTGCCAGCAGTGAAATGCGGGCAATCTTCCACTTT.

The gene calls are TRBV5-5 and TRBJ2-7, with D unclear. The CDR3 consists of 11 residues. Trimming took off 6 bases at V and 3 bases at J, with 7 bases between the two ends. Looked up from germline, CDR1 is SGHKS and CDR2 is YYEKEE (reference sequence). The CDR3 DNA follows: TGTGCCAGCACCGTGAACTACGAGCAGTACTTC. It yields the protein CASTVNYEQYF.

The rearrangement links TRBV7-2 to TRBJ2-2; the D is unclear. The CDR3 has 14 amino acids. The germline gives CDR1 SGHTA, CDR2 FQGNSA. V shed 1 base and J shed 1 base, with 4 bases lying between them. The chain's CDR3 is CASSLGVNTGELFF. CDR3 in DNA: TGTGCCAGCAGCTTAGGAGTGAACACCGGGGAGCTGTTTTTT.

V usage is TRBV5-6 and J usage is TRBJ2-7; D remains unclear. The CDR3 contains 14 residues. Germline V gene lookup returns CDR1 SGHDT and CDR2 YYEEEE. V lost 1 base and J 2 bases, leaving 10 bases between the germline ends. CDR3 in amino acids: CASSLKMDTYEQYF. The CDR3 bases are TGTGCCAGCAGCTTGAAAATGGATACCTACGAGCAGTACTTC.

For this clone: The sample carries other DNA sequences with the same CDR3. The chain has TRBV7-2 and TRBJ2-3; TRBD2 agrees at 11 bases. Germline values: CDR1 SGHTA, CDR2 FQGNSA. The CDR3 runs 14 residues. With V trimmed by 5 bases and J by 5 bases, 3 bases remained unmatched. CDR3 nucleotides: TGTGCCAGCAGCCCCGGACTAGCGGGAGATACGCAGTATTTT. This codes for CASSPGLAGDTQYF.

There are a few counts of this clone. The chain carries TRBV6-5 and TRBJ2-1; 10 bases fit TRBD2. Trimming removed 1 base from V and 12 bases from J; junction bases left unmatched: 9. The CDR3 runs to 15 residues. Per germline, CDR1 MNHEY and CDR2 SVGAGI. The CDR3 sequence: CASSYWLAGESGQFF. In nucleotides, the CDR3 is TGTGCCAGCAGTTACTGGCTAGCGGGGGAATCCGGGCAGTTCTTC.

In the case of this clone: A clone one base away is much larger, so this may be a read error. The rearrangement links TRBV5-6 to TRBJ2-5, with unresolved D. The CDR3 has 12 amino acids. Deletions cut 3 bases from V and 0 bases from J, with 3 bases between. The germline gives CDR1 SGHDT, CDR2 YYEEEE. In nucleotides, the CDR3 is TGTGCCAGCAGCTCCAACCAAGAGACCCAGTACTTC. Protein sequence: CASSSNQETQYF.

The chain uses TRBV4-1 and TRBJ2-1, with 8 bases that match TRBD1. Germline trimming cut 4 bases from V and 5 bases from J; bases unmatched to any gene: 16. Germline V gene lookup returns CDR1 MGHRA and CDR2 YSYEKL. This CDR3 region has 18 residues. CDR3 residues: CASSPNSPRTGSDNEQFF. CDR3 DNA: TGCGCCAGCAGCCCGAATTCCCCCCGGACAGGGTCGGACAATGAGCAGTTCTTC.

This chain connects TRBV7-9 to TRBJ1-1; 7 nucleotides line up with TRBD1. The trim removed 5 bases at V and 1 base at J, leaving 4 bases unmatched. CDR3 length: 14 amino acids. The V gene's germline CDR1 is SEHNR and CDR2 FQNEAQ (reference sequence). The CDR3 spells CASSIQGGNTEAFF. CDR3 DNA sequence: TGTGCCAGCAGCATTCAGGGGGGGAACACTGAAGCTTTCTTT.

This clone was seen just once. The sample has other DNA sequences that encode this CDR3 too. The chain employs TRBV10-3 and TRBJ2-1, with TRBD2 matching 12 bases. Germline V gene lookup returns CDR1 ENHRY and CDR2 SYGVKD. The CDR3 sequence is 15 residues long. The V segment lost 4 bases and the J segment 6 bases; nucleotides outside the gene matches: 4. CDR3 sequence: CAISGRLAGVNEQFF. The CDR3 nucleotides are TGTGCCATCAGTGGAAGACTAGCGGGAGTCAATGAGCAGTTCTTC.

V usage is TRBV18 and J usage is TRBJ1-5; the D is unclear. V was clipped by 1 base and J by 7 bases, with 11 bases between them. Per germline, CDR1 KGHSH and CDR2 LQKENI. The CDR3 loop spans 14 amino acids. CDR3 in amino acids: CASSPQGFMQPQHF. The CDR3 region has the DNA TGTGCCAGCTCACCACAGGGATTCATGCAGCCCCAGCATTTT. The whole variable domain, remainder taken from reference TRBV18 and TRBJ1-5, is NAGVMQNPRHLVRRRGQEARLRCSPMKGHSHVYWYRQLPEEGLKFMVYLQKENIIDESGMPKERFSAEFPKEGPSILRIQQVVRGDSAAYFCASSPQGFMQPQHFGDGTRLSIL.

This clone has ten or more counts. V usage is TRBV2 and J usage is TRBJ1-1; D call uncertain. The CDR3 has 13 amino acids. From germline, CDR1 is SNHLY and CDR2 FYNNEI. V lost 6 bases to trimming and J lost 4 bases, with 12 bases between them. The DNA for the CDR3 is TGTGCCAGCAGACGGGAGGGAAGCACTGAAGCTTTCTTT. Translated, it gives CASRREGSTEAFF.

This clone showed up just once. The CDR3 DNA is TGTGCCAGCAGCTTAGGAAGAGCGGATACGCAGTATTTT. This sequence encodes CASSLGRADTQYF. The chain combines TRBV7-2 with TRBJ2-3; D gene unclear. This CDR3 spans 13 amino acids. Trimming stripped 1 base from V and 6 bases from J, with 8 bases between. CDR1 is SGHTA and CDR2 is FQGNSA in the germline V gene.